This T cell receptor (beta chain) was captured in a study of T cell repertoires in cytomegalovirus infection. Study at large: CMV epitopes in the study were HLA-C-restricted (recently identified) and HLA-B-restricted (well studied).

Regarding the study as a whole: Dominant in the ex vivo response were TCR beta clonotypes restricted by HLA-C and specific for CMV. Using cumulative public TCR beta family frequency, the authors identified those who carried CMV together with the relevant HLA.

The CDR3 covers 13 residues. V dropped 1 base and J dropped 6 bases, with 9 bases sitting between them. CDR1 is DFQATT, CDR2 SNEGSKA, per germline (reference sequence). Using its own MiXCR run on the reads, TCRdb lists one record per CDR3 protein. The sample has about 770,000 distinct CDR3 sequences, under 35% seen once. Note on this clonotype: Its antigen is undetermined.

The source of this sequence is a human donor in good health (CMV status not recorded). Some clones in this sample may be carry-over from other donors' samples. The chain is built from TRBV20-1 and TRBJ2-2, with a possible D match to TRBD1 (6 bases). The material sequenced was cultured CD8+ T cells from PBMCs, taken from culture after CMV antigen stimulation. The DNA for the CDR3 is TGCAGTGCTAGAGGGAGACAGGCCGGGGAGCTGTTTTTT. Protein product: CSARGRQAGELFF.